This TCR beta chain was profiled in a study of T cell responses to AZD1222 COVID-19 vaccine. Method: immunoSEQ multiplex PCR; TCRdb's copy keeps in-frame clones and lacks some. Among 90,000 to 150,000 clones, approximately 85% were seen once, and the ten largest hold over 5.5%. The receptor was derived from an adult in good health. The sample here was peripheral blood, taken on day 0 of AZD1222 vaccination.

Here the CDR3 reads CASSSGRTNSPLHF. The CDR3 bases are TGTGCCAGCAGTTCGGGACGTACTAATTCACCCCTCCACTTT. V gene TRBV6-2 or TRBV6-3 combines with J gene TRBJ1-6; D might be TRBD1 (5 bases). V was cut by 4 bases and J by 6 bases, with 10 bases left in between. The germline CDR1 and CDR2 sequences are MNHEY and SVGEGT. The CDR3 contains 14 residues.